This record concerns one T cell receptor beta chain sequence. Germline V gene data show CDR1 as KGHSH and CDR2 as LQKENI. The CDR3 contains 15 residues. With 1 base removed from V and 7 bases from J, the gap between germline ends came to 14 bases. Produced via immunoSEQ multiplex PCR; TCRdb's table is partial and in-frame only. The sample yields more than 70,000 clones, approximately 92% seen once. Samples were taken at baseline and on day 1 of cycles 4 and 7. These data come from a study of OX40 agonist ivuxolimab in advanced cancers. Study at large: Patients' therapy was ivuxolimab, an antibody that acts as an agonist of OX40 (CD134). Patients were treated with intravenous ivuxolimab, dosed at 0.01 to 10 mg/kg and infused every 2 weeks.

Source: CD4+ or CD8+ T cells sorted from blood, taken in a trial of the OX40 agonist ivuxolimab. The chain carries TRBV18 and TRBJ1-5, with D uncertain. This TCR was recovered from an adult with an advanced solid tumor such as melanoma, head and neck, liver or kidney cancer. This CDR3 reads CASSPQGPGGQPQHF. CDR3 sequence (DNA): TGTGCCAGCTCACCACAGGGCCCGGGTGGGCAGCCCCAGCATTTT.